Each of the 18 T cell receptor beta chains below was sequenced from the same sample in a study of blood T cell repertoires in COVID-19. Some clones are missing from TCRdb's copy, which holds only in-frame ones; the method was immunoSEQ multiplex PCR. The sample lists 25,000 to 30,000 clones, around 89% occurring once. The specimen was peripheral blood. The origin of the receptors is a human donor in a cohort sampled during active COVID-19.

The V call is TRBV19, the J call TRBJ2-5; the D gene is possibly TRBD1 (5 bases). The CDR3 runs to 13 residues. The germline V gene has CDR1 LNHDA and CDR2 SQIVND (reference sequence). With 5 bases removed from V and 5 bases from J, the gap between germline ends came to 12 bases. The CDR3: CASSSTVVETQYF. DNA of the CDR3: TGTGCCAGTAGTTCGACAGTCGTGGAGACCCAGTACTTC.

This clone was detected once. This chain connects TRBV6-5 to TRBJ2-7, with 7 bases that match TRBD1. Germline values: CDR1 MNHEY, CDR2 SVGAGI. J was trimmed by 5 bases and V by 5 bases; bases with no gene match: 3. The CDR3 is 12 amino acids. The CDR3 loop is CASSPDRDEQYF. For the CDR3, the DNA is TGTGCCAGCAGTCCCGACAGGGACGAGCAGTACTTC.

The chain is built from TRBV7-2 and TRBJ2-5; 7 bases match TRBD1. The CDR3 totals 16 residues. Germline values: CDR1 SGHTA, CDR2 FQGNSA. Unmatched junction bases numbered 11, after V lost 5 bases and J lost 2 bases. The CDR3 here is CASSPFPRDRQETQYF. CDR3 sequence (DNA): TGTGCCAGCAGCCCTTTTCCCCGGGACAGACAAGAGACCCAGTACTTC.

This sequence joins TRBV5-6 and TRBJ2-5, with 13 positions matching TRBD2. The trim removed 6 bases at V and 5 bases at J, leaving 7 bases unmatched. Germline V gives CDR1 SGHDT, CDR2 YYEEEE. The CDR3 has 15 residues. CDR3 nucleotides: TGTGCCAGCAACCGAGGACTAGCGGGGGAGGAGACCCAGTACTTC. Protein: CASNRGLAGEETQYF.

The rearrangement joins TRBV28 to TRBJ2-7, with a possible D match to TRBD2 (6 bases). The V end lost 6 bases, the J end lost 3 bases, and 12 bases lay between the germline ends. Germline CDR1 MDHEN, CDR2 SYDVKM. CDR3 length: 13 amino acids. CDR3 nucleotide sequence: TGTGCCAGCAGCTTTGGGGGGAACTACGAGCAGTACTTC. It is translated as CASSFGGNYEQYF.

The chain is built from TRBV7-3 and TRBJ1-2, with 11 bases matching TRBD1. From germline, CDR1 is SGHTA and CDR2 FQGTGA. With 0 bases clipped from V and 5 bases from J, the junction kept 5 bases outside the gene matches. The CDR3 is 16 amino acids. The CDR3 DNA follows: TGTGCCAGCAGCTTAACGGGACAGGGGGTTCGGTATGGCTACACCTTC. As protein: CASSLTGQGVRYGYTF.

This chain links TRBV18 with TRBJ2-1; 8 bases are shared with TRBD1. Germline CDR1 and CDR2: KGHSH and LQKENI. V shed 2 bases and J 0 bases; nucleotides not matched to a gene: 0. The CDR3 has 15 residues. CDR3 region: CASSPGTGSYNEQFF. For the CDR3, the DNA is TGTGCCAGCTCACCAGGGACAGGCTCCTACAATGAGCAGTTCTTC.

The chain has TRBV6-5 and TRBJ1-3; 8 bases align to TRBD1. The CDR3 loop spans 14 amino acids. The germline V gene encodes CDR1 MNHEY and CDR2 SVGAGI. Unmatched junction bases numbered 5, after V lost 6 bases and J lost 4 bases. The CDR3 sequence: CASRDRAGGNTIYF. In DNA form, the CDR3 reads TGTGCCAGCAGGGACAGGGCGGGAGGAAACACCATATATTTT.

This chain connects TRBV3-1 (or the pseudogene TRBV3-2) to TRBJ2-7, with TRBD2 matching over 8 bases. Germline V lookup: CDR1 LGHDT, CDR2 YNNKEL (reference sequence). The CDR3 consists of 15 residues. Unmatched junction bases numbered 6, after V lost 3 bases and J lost 2 bases. The CDR3 loop is CASSQGTGGTYEQYF. The CDR3 region has the DNA TGTGCCAGCAGCCAGGGAACGGGGGGGACCTACGAGCAGTACTTC.

This clone occurred once. CDR3 region: CASSDAVGGGGEKLFF. CDR3 DNA sequence: TGTGCCAGCAGTGATGCCGTAGGGGGTGGAGGTGAAAAACTGTTTTTT. This sequence joins TRBV6-1 and TRBJ1-4, with D perhaps matching TRBD1 (6 bases). Germline CDR1 is MNHNS and CDR2 is SASEGT. V was shortened by 3 bases and J by 7 bases, with 18 bases between the two germline ends. The length of the CDR3 is 16 residues.

J is TRBJ1-6 and V is TRBV9; D is unclear. This CDR3 comprises 15 residues. Germline values: CDR1 SGDLS, CDR2 YYNGEE. V dropped 0 bases and J dropped 14 bases, with 18 bases sitting between them. CDR3 nucleotides: TGTGCCAGCAGCGTAGGGGAGTCCCGAACAACGGCCCTCCACTTT. This translates into CASSVGESRTTALHF.

The chain has TRBV4-3 and TRBJ1-1; TRBD1 is a possible D gene (5 bases). Trimming removed 0 bases from V and 8 bases from J, with 7 bases in between. This CDR3 is 12 amino acids long. Looked up from germline, CDR1 is LGHNA and CDR2 is YSLEER. The CDR3 loop reads CASSQDGAEAFF. Written as DNA, the CDR3 is TGCGCCAGCAGCCAAGATGGGGCGGAAGCTTTCTTT.

The V call is TRBV28, the J call TRBJ2-3; tentative D call: TRBD2 (6 bases). The length of the CDR3 is 13 residues. V dropped 10 bases and J dropped 5 bases, with 16 bases sitting between them. Germline assignment: CDR1 MDHEN and CDR2 SYDVKM. CDR3 amino acids: CATLGSGVDTQYF. CDR3 DNA sequence: TGTGCCACCTTAGGCTCGGGGGTAGATACGCAGTATTTT.

V gene TRBV5-1 combines with J gene TRBJ1-1, with a tentative D call TRBD1 (5 bases). The CDR3 sequence is 15 residues long. V lost 0 bases and J lost 7, with 16 bases in between. The germline gives CDR1 SGHRS, CDR2 YFSETQ. The CDR3 sequence: CASSLGGGTVGEAFF. Here the CDR3 DNA reads TGCGCCAGCAGCTTGGGGGGCGGAACAGTGGGTGAAGCTTTCTTT.

The sample holds one count of this clone. The genes are TRBV10-3 and TRBJ2-7; TRBD1 matches 7 bases. CDR3 size: 14 residues. From germline, CDR1 is ENHRY and CDR2 SYGVKD. V dropped 7 bases and J dropped 9; count of bases not matched to a gene: 15. The CDR3 protein is CAITRDSSYEWQYF. In DNA, the CDR3 is TGTGCCATCACCAGGGACAGTTCCTACGAGTGGCAGTACTTC.

The V and J genes are TRBV2 and TRBJ1-1; TRBD1 agrees at 9 bases. The CDR3 loop spans 15 amino acids. V was clipped by 6 bases and J by 4 bases; unmatched bases: 9. Germline loops: CDR1 SNHLY, CDR2 FYNNEI. The CDR3 loop reads CASSLDPTGGTEAFF. The DNA of the CDR3 is TGTGCCAGCAGCCTTGACCCGACAGGGGGCACTGAAGCTTTCTTT.

This chain joins TRBV2 and TRBJ1-6; a weak D match, TRBD1 (6 bases). V was trimmed by 1 base and J by 7 bases, leaving 11 bases between them. This CDR3 has 15 residues. Germline CDR1 reads SNHLY; CDR2 reads FYNNEI. As DNA, the CDR3 is TGTGCCAGCAGTGAAGGTGGGGGGGCCAATTCACCCCTCCACTTT. Translation gives CASSEGGGANSPLHF. Full variable domain (remainder filled in from reference TRBV2 and TRBJ1-6): EPEVTQTPSHQVTQMGQEVILRCVPISNHLYFYWYRQILGQKVEFLVSFYNNEISEKSEIFDDQFSVERPDGSNFTLKIRSTKLEDSAMYFCASSEGGGANSPLHFGNGTRLTVT.

The J gene is TRBJ1-5, the V gene TRBV11-2, with D tentatively TRBD1 (5 bases). Germline lookup yields CDR1 SGHAT and CDR2 FQNNGV. V was pared by 0 bases and J by 4 bases, with 16 bases between. The CDR3 length is 17 residues. Here the CDR3 reads CASSLDGRGARNQPQHF. The CDR3 coding sequence is TGTGCCAGCAGCTTAGATGGGCGCGGGGCCCGAAATCAGCCCCAGCATTTT.